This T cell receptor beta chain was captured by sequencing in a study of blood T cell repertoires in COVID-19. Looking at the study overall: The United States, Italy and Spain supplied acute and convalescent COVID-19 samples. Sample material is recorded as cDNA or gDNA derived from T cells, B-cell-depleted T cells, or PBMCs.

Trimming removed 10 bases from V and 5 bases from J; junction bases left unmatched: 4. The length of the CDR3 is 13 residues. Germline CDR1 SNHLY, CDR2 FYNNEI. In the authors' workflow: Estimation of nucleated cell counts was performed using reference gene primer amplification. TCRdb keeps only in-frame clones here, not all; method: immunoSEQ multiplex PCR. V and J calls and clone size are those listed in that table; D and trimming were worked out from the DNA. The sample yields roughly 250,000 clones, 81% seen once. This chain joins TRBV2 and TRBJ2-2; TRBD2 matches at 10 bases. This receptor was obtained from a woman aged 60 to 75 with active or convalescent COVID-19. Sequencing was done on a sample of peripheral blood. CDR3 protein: CATSGGGTGELFF. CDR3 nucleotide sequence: TGTGCCACCAGCGGGGGGGGGACCGGGGAGCTGTTTTTT.